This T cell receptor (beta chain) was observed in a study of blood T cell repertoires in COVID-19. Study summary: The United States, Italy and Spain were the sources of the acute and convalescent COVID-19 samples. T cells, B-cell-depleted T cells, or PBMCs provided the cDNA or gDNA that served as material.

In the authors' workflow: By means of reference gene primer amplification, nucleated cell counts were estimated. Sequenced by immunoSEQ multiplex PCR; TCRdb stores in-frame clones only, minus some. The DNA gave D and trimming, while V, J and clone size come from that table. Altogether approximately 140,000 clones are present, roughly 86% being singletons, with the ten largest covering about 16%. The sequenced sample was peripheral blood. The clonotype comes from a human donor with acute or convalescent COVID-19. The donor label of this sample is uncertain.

The CDR3 DNA reads as TGTGCCTGGAGTGTACAGGCAGCTGGAAACACCATATATTTT. Its translation: CAWSVQAAGNTIYF. The gene calls are TRBV30 and TRBJ1-3; tentative D call: TRBD1 (5 bases). Germline values: CDR1 GTSNPN, CDR2 SVGIG (reference sequence). The ends were cut back, 0 bases at V and 2 bases at J, with 8 bases in the middle. The CDR3 has 14 residues. Full variable domain (missing parts from reference TRBV30 and TRBJ1-3): SQTIHQWPATLVQPVGSPLSLECTVEGTSNPNLYWYRQAAGRGLQLLFYSVGIGQISSEVPQNLSASRPQDRQFILSSKKLLLSDSGFYLCAWSVQAAGNTIYFGEGSWLTVV.